This record covers a single TCR beta chain. The sample comes from a study of blood T cell repertoires in COVID-19. Study background: Donors in the United States, Italy and Spain gave samples during acute or convalescent COVID-19.

CDR3 length equals 17 residues. Germline CDR1 is SNHLY and CDR2 is FYNNEI. Between the trimmed V and J ends, which lost 6 bases and 2 bases, there was a span of 22 bases. Profiled with immunoSEQ multiplex PCR; TCRdb holds only in-frame clones, not every one. The sample lists 100,000 or so clones, 85% to 95% seen once, with approximately 5.7% in the top ten. The TCR comes from a man aged 50-59 years with active COVID-19. What was sequenced was peripheral blood. The rearrangement joins TRBV2 to TRBJ1-2; the D gene is possibly TRBD1 (5 bases). CDR3 sequence (DNA): TGTGCCAGCAGGTGGGGGGGGTTACAGCGTGGGAACTATGGCTACACCTTC. Its translation is CASRWGGLQRGNYGYTF. The full variable domain, with the rest looked up from reference TRBV2 and TRBJ1-2, is EPEVTQTPSHQVTQMGQEVILRCVPISNHLYFYWYRQILGQKVEFLVSFYNNEISEKSEIFDDQFSVERPDGSNFTLKIRSTKLEDSAMYFCASRWGGLQRGNYGYTFGSGTRLTVV.